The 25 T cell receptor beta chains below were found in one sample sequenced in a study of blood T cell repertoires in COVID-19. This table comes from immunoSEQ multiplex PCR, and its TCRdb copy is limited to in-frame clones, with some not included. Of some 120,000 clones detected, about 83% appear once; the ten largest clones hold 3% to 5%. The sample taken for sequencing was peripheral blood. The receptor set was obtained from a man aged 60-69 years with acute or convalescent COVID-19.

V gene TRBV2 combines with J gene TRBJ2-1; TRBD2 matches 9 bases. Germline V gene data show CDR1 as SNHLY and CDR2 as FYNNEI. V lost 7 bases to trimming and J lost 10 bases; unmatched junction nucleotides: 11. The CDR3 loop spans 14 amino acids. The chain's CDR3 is CASIRRREGAEQFF. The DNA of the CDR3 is TGTGCCAGCATCAGAAGGCGGGAGGGGGCGGAGCAGTTCTTC. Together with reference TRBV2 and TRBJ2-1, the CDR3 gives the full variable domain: EPEVTQTPSHQVTQMGQEVILRCVPISNHLYFYWYRQILGQKVEFLVSFYNNEISEKSEIFDDQFSVERPDGSNFTLKIRSTKLEDSAMYFCASIRRREGAEQFFGPGTRLTVL.

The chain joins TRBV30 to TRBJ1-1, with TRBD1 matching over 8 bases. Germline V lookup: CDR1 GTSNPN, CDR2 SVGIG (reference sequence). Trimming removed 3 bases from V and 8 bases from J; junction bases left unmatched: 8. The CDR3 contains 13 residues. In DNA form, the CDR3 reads TGTGCCTGGAGCGTCGACAGGGGTAGAGAAGCTTTCTTT. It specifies CAWSVDRGREAFF.

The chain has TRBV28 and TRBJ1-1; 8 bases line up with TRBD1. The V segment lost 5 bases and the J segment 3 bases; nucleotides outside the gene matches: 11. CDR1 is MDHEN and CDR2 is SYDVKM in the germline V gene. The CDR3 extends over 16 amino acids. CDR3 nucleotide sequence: TGTGCCAGCAGTACAGGGGGGACTCCCGGGGACACTGAAGCTTTCTTT. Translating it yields CASSTGGTPGDTEAFF.

The CDR3 DNA follows: TGTGCCAGCAGCCATGGGACAGCCCAAAAGGACATTCAGTACTTC. This codes for CASSHGTAQKDIQYF. V usage is TRBV3-1 (or the pseudogene TRBV3-2) and J usage is TRBJ2-4; TRBD1 matches at 7 bases. The junction had 10 bases not matched to a gene; V was cut back by 3 bases and J by 8 bases. The V gene's germline CDR1 is LGHDT and CDR2 YNNKEL (reference sequence). The CDR3 totals 15 residues.

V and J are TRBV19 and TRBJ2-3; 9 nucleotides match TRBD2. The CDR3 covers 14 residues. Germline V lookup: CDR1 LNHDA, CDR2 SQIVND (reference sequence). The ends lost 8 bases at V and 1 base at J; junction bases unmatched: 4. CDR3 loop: CASSASGGTDTQYF. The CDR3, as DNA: TGTGCCAGTTCGGCTAGCGGGGGCACAGATACGCAGTATTTT.

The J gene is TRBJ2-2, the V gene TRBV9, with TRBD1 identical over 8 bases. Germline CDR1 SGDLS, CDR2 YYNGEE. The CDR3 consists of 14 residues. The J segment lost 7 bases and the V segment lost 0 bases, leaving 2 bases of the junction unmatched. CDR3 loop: CASSVEDRVGELFF. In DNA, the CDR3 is TGTGCCAGCAGCGTAGAGGACAGGGTCGGGGAGCTGTTTTTT.

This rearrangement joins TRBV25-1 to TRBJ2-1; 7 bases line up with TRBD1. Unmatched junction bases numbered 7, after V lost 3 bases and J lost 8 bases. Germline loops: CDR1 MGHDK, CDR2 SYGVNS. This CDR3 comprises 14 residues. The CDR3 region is CASSELRDSYEQFF. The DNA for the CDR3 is TGTGCCAGCAGTGAGCTCCGGGACAGTTATGAGCAGTTCTTC. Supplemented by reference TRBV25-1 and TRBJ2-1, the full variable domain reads EADIYQTPRYLVIGTGKKITLECSQTMGHDKMYWYQQDPGMELHLIHYSYGVNSTEKGDLSSESTVSRIRTEHFPLTLESARPSHTSQYLCASSELRDSYEQFFGPGTRLTVL.

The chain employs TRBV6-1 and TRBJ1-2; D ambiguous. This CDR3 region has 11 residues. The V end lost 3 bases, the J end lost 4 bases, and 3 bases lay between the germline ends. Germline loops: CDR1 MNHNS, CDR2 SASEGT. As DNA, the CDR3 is TGTGCCAGCAGTGACATCTATGGCTACACCTTC. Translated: CASSDIYGYTF.

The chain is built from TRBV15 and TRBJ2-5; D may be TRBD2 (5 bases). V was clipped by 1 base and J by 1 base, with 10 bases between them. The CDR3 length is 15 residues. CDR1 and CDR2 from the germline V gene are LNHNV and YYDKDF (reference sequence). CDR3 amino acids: CATSRGGRGQETQYF. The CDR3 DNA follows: TGTGCCACCAGCAGAGGCGGCCGGGGCCAAGAGACCCAGTACTTC.

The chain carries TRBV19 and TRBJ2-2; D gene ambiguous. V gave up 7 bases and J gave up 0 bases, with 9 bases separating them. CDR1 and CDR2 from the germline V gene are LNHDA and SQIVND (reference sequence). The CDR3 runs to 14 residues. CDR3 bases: TGTGCCAGTAACCGAGCCTCGAACACCGGGGAGCTGTTTTTT. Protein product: CASNRASNTGELFF.

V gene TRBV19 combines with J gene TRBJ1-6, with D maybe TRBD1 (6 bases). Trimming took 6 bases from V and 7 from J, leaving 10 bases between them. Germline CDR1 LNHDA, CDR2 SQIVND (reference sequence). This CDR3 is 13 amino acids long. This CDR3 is CASRPGQNSPLHF. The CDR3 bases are TGTGCCAGTAGACCCGGACAGAATTCACCCCTCCACTTT.

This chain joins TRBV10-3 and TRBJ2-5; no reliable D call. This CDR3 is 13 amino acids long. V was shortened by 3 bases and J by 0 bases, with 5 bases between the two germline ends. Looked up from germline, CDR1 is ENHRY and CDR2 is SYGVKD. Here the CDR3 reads CAISETDQETQYF. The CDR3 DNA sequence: TGTGCCATCAGTGAAACAGACCAAGAGACCCAGTACTTC.

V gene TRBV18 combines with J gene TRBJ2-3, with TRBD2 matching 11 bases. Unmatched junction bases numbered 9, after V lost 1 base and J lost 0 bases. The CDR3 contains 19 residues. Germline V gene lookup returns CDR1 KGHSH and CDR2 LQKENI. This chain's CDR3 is CASSPRALAGESSTDTQYF. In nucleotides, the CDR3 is TGTGCCAGCTCACCACGGGCACTAGCGGGAGAGTCGAGCACAGATACGCAGTATTTT.

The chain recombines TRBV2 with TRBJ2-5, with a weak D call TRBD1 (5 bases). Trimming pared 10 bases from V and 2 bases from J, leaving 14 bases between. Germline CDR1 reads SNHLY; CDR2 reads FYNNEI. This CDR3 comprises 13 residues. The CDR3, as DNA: TGTGCCAAAGAACAGGAGACTCAAGAGACCCAGTACTTC. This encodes CAKEQETQETQYF.

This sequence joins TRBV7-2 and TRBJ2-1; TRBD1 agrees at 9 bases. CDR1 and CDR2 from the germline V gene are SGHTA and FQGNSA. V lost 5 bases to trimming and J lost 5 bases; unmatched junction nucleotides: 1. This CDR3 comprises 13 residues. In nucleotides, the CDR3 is TGTGCCAGCAGCCGGACAGGGGACAATGAGCAGTTCTTC. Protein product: CASSRTGDNEQFF.

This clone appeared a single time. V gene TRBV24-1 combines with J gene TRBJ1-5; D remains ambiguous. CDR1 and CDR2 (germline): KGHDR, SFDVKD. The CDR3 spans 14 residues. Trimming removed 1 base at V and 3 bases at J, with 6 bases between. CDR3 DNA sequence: TGTGCCACCAGTGATTTCCGGTCCAATCAGCCCCAGCATTTT. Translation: CATSDFRSNQPQHF.

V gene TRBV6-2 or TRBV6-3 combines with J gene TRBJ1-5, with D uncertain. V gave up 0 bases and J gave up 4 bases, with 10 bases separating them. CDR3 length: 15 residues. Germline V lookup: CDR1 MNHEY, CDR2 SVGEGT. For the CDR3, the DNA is TGTGCCAGCAGTTACTCGGCCGCCGTAAATCAGCCCCAGCATTTT. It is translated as CASSYSAAVNQPQHF.

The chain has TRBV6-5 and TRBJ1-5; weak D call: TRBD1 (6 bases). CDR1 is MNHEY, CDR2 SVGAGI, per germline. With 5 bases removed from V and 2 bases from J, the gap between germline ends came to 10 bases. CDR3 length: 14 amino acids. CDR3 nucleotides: TGTGCCAGCAGTCAACAGGGAGGCAATCAGCCCCAGCATTTT. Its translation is CASSQQGGNQPQHF.

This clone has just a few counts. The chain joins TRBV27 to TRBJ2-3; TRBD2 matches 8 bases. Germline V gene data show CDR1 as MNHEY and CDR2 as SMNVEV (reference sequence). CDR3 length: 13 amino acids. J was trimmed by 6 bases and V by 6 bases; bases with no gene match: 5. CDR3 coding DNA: TGTGCCAGCAGCAGTAGCGGGATGGATACGCAGTATTTT. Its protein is CASSSSGMDTQYF.

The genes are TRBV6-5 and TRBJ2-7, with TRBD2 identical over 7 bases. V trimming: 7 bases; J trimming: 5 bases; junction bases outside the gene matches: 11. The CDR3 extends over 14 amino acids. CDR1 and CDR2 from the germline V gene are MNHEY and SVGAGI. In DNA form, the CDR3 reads TGTGCCAGCACCGCTAAATGGGAGGGGCACGAGCAGTACTTC. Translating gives CASTAKWEGHEQYF.

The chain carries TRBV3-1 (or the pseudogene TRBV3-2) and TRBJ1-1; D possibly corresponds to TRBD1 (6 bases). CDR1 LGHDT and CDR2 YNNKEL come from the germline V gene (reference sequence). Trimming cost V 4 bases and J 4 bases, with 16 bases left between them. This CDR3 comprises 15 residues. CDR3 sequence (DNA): TGTGCCAGCAGCCTTTACAGGGATTCCCGCACTGAAGCTTTCTTT. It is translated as CASSLYRDSRTEAFF.

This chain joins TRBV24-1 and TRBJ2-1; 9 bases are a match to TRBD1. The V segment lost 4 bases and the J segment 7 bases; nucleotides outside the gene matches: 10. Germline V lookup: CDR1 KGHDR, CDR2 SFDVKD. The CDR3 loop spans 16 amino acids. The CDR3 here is CATSDRMGQGGNEQFF. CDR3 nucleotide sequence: TGTGCCACCAGTGACCGGATGGGACAGGGTGGGAATGAGCAGTTCTTC.

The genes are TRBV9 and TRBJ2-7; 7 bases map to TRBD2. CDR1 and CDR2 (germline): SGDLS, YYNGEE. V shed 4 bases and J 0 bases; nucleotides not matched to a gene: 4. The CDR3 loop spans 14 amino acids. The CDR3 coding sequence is TGTGCCAGCAGCCCTGGGACTAACTCCTACGAGCAGTACTTC. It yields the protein CASSPGTNSYEQYF.

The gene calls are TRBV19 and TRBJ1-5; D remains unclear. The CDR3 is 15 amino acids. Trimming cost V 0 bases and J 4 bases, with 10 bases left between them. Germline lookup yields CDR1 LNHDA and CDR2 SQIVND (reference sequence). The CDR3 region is CASSIDPMENQPQHF. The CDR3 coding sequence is TGTGCCAGTAGTATAGACCCGATGGAGAATCAGCCCCAGCATTTT.

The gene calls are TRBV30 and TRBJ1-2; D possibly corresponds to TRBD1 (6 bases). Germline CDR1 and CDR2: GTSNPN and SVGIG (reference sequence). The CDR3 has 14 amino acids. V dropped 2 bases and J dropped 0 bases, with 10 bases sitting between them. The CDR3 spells CAWSTRQANYGYTF. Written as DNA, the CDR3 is TGTGCCTGGAGTACTCGACAGGCTAACTATGGCTACACCTTC.